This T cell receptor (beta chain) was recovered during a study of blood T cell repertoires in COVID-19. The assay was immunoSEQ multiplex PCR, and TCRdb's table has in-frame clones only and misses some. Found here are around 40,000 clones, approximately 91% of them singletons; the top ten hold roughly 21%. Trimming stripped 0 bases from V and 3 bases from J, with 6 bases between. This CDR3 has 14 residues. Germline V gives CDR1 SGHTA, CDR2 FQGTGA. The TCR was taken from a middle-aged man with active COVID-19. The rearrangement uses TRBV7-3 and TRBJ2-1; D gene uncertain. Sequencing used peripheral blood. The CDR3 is CASSLTQVYNEQFF. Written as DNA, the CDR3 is TGTGCCAGCAGCTTAACCCAGGTCTACAATGAGCAGTTCTTC.